This entry describes one T cell receptor (beta chain). V lost 1 base to trimming and J lost 7 bases, with 12 bases between them. Germline V CDR1 and CDR2: SGDLS, YYNGEE. The CDR3 runs to 13 residues. The entry originates in a study of technical replicates of blood from a few donors. Profiled with immunoSEQ multiplex PCR; TCRdb holds only in-frame clones, not every one. Of around 100,000 clones listed, about 95% were seen once; the top ten hold less than 0.35%. This clonotype was obtained from a human donor in good health. This rearrangement joins TRBV9 to TRBJ2-7; TRBD2 might be the D (5 bases). The sample consisted of T cells isolated from PBMCs. The CDR3 reads CASSVTLTGEQYF. The DNA for the CDR3 is TGTGCCAGCAGCGTAACTCTTACGGGGGAGCAGTACTTC.